Shown below are 23 T cell receptor beta chains from a single sample sequenced in a study of identical twins. TCRdb reanalysed the 5' RACE reads using MiXCR and keeps one entry per CDR3 protein. The data hold some 440,000 distinct CDR3 sequences, with more than 20% observed a single time. This sample was also put to use in a study of T cells expressing NK-cell markers.

The specimen sequenced was CD4+ T cells sorted from blood. These TCRs come from a woman younger than 35 in good health.

This clonotype was counted between two and nine times. The V gene is TRBV20-1, the J gene TRBJ2-1, with TRBD2 identical over 10 bases. CDR1 DFQATT and CDR2 SNEGSKA come from the germline V gene (reference sequence). V lost 6 bases and J lost 4; bases outside the gene matches: 6. The CDR3 has 14 residues. The CDR3: CSAPLAGVYNEQFF. CDR3 DNA sequence: TGCAGTGCGCCTCTAGCGGGAGTGTACAATGAGCAGTTCTTC.

The J gene is TRBJ1-6, the V gene TRBV9; TRBD1 aligns across 7 bases. From germline, CDR1 is SGDLS and CDR2 YYNGEE. This CDR3 region has 14 residues. V lost 0 bases to trimming and J lost 9 bases; unmatched junction nucleotides: 3. The CDR3: CASSVEGGGSPLHF. CDR3 in DNA: TGTGCCAGCAGCGTAGAAGGGGGCGGTTCACCCCTCCACTTT.

This clonotype was seen more than once but under ten times. The rearrangement joins TRBV2 to TRBJ2-5; 8 positions agree with TRBD1. The CDR3 is 12 amino acids. V was pared by 10 bases and J by 5 bases, with 6 bases of the junction left unmatched. Germline CDR1 is SNHLY and CDR2 is FYNNEI. The chain's CDR3 is CATQGAEETQYF. CDR3 in DNA: TGTGCCACCCAGGGGGCCGAGGAGACCCAGTACTTC.

This clonotype was detected a few times. The chain is built from TRBV20-1 and TRBJ2-1; D may correspond to TRBD1 or TRBD2 (5 bases each). Germline lookup yields CDR1 DFQATT and CDR2 SNEGSKA (reference sequence). Trimming took 3 bases from V and 6 from J, leaving 9 bases between them. This CDR3 is 12 amino acids long. CDR3 residues: CSASRGTNEQFF. In DNA, the CDR3 is TGCAGTGCTAGCAGAGGGACCAATGAGCAGTTCTTC.

The rearrangement joins TRBV6-1 to TRBJ1-4; 7 bases fit TRBD1. This CDR3 has 17 residues. CDR1 MNHNS and CDR2 SASEGT come from the germline V gene. V dropped 1 base and J dropped 6; count of bases not matched to a gene: 11. CDR3 nucleotide sequence: TGTGCCAGCAGTGAAGTGGGAGGGGGCGGCTGGTATGAAAAACTGTTTTTT. This translates into CASSEVGGGGWYEKLFF.

The chain joins TRBV7-9 to TRBJ2-3; TRBD1 is a possible D gene (5 bases). CDR1 SEHNR and CDR2 FQNEAQ come from the germline V gene (reference sequence). CDR3 length: 15 residues. V gave up 1 base and J gave up 2 bases, with 10 bases separating them. The CDR3, as DNA: TGTGCCAGCAGCTTAGAGGCAGGGCCCACAGATACGCAGTATTTT. This codes for CASSLEAGPTDTQYF.

This clonotype was observed a few times. CDR3 residues: CASSIASGMAYNEQFF. CDR3 in DNA: TGTGCCAGCAGCATCGCAAGCGGGATGGCCTACAATGAGCAGTTCTTC. The chain employs TRBV9 and TRBJ2-1; 7 nucleotides agree with TRBD2. CDR1 is SGDLS and CDR2 is YYNGEE in the germline V gene. This CDR3 has 16 residues. J lost 2 bases, V lost 4 bases, and 9 bases had no gene match.

The chain is built from TRBV12-3 or TRBV12-4 and TRBJ1-6; the match to TRBD1 covers 7 bases. V lost 7 bases, J lost 9 bases, and 9 bases stayed unmatched. The CDR3 totals 14 residues. In DNA form, the CDR3 reads TGTGCCAGCACCCTGACAGGGACAGTTTCACCCCTCCACTTT. Its translation: CASTLTGTVSPLHF.

The rearrangement links TRBV5-1 to TRBJ1-6, with a weak D call TRBD1 (6 bases). The CDR3 sequence is 16 residues long. CDR1 and CDR2 from the germline V gene are SGHRS and YFSETQ. The V end was cut by 1 base, the J end by 5 bases, with 13 bases between. The CDR3 here is CASSLLGGADNSPLHF. CDR3 in DNA: TGCGCCAGCAGCTTGTTGGGGGGCGCGGATAATTCACCCCTCCACTTT.

The chain is built from TRBV6-1 and TRBJ1-1, with D possibly being TRBD1 (5 bases). Trimming pared 6 bases from V and 4 bases from J, leaving 15 bases between. The CDR3 is made up of 14 amino acids. Germline V gives CDR1 MNHNS, CDR2 SASEGT. Here the CDR3 reads CASSPGGRGTEAFF. CDR3 coding DNA: TGTGCCAGCAGCCCCGGGGGGAGAGGCACTGAAGCTTTCTTT.

This clonotype was observed a handful of times. In DNA, the CDR3 is TGCGCCAGCAGCCAGACAGGGAGGGGGACTGAAGCTTTCTTT. Translated, it gives CASSQTGRGTEAFF. The V and J genes are TRBV4-1 and TRBJ1-1, with 7 bases fitting TRBD1. Germline assignment: CDR1 MGHRA and CDR2 YSYEKL. The CDR3 consists of 14 residues. With 3 bases clipped from V and 5 bases from J, the junction kept 6 bases outside the gene matches.

This clonotype came up a few times. The rearrangement links TRBV7-2 to TRBJ2-1; 8 bases line up with TRBD2. The trim removed 5 bases at V and 4 bases at J, leaving 7 bases unmatched. This CDR3 is 15 amino acids long. Germline V gives CDR1 SGHTA, CDR2 FQGNSA. This CDR3 reads CASSPSGRIYNEQFF. CDR3 nucleotide sequence: TGTGCCAGCAGCCCCAGCGGGAGAATTTACAATGAGCAGTTCTTC.

Written as DNA, the CDR3 is TGTGCCAGCATCTCCAGGTCCGGACAGGGACTTTCTCCAAATCAGCCCCAGCATTTT. Translation: CASISRSGQGLSPNQPQHF. The chain links TRBV28 to TRBJ1-5; 8 bases line up with TRBD1. The germline CDR1 and CDR2 sequences are MDHEN and SYDVKM. The CDR3 contains 19 residues. V was pared by 7 bases and J by 4 bases, with 21 bases of the junction left unmatched.

V usage is TRBV5-6 and J usage is TRBJ1-2; D is ambiguous. Per the germline V gene, CDR1 is SGHDT and CDR2 is YYEEEE. The V and J ends lost 0 bases and 1 base respectively, with 13 bases between them. The CDR3 loop spans 16 amino acids. Here the CDR3 reads CASSLETAGGNYGYTF. CDR3 sequence (DNA): TGTGCCAGCAGCTTGGAAACGGCCGGAGGTAACTATGGCTACACCTTC.

This clonotype was counted only a few times. V and J are TRBV29-1 and TRBJ2-1; TRBD2 matches at 8 bases. CDR1 and CDR2 from the germline V gene are SQVTM and ANQGSEA. This CDR3 spans 13 amino acids. The ends lost 3 bases at V and 4 bases at J; junction bases unmatched: 2. Here the CDR3 reads CSVDRGGYNEQFF. The CDR3 coding sequence is TGCAGCGTTGATCGGGGGGGGTACAATGAGCAGTTCTTC.

The chain uses TRBV20-1 and TRBJ2-7; TRBD2 matches 9 bases. The CDR3 is 15 amino acids. The J segment lost 0 bases and the V segment lost 3 bases, leaving 6 bases of the junction unmatched. CDR1 DFQATT and CDR2 SNEGSKA come from the germline V gene (reference sequence). Here the CDR3 DNA reads TGCAGTGCTAGGATAAATAGCGGGAGCTCCTACGAGCAGTACTTC. Protein: CSARINSGSSYEQYF.

This clonotype was recorded at least ten times. For the CDR3, the DNA is TGTGCCAGCAGCCCGGGGGGGCCCCCAGATACGCAGTATTTT. Its protein is CASSPGGPPDTQYF. J is TRBJ2-3 and V is TRBV7-2; TRBD2 agrees at 8 bases. CDR3 length: 14 amino acids. V gave up 5 bases and J gave up 4 bases; unmatched junction bases: 5. Germline CDR1 is SGHTA and CDR2 is FQGNSA.

The rearrangement links TRBV20-1 to TRBJ2-3; TRBD1 agrees at 8 bases. CDR3 length equals 14 residues. V shed 3 bases, J shed 3 bases, and the junction held 5 bases outside the gene matches. Looked up from germline, CDR1 is DFQATT and CDR2 is SNEGSKA (reference sequence). The CDR3 sequence is CSASWQGATDTQYF. DNA for the CDR3: TGCAGTGCTAGTTGGCAGGGGGCGACAGATACGCAGTATTTT.

The chain joins TRBV20-1 to TRBJ2-6; tentative D call: TRBD1 (5 bases). V shed 0 bases and J shed 0 bases, with 12 bases lying between them. The germline V gene encodes CDR1 DFQATT and CDR2 SNEGSKA (reference sequence). This CDR3 contains 17 residues. The CDR3 region has the DNA TGCAGTGCTAGAGAGAACAGGCTGAGCTCTGGGGCCAACGTCCTGACTTTC. Amino acids: CSARENRLSSGANVLTF.

This clonotype turned up a few times. The gene calls are TRBV12-3 or TRBV12-4 and TRBJ2-2; D gene ambiguous. Trimming shortened V by 3 bases and J by 6 bases, and 5 bases separated the two germline ends. The CDR3 is 12 amino acids. The chain's CDR3 is CASSFRPGELFF. The CDR3 DNA reads as TGTGCCAGCAGTTTCCGGCCCGGGGAGCTGTTTTTT.

The chain uses TRBV7-9 and TRBJ2-1, with a tentative D call TRBD2 (7 bases). The CDR3 contains 13 residues. V lost 5 bases and J lost 7, with 12 bases in between. Germline assignment: CDR1 SEHNR and CDR2 FQNEAQ (reference sequence). The CDR3 loop reads CASSVGGDNEQFF. CDR3 nucleotides: TGTGCCAGCAGCGTAGGGGGGGATAATGAGCAGTTCTTC.

The chain combines TRBV18 with TRBJ2-1; D is uncertain. The V gene lost 4 bases and the J gene lost 3 bases, with 10 bases spanning the gap. Germline assignment: CDR1 KGHSH and CDR2 LQKENI. This CDR3 comprises 14 residues. CDR3 region: CASSLKTVYNEQFF. CDR3 coding DNA: TGTGCCAGCTCACTGAAAACGGTCTACAATGAGCAGTTCTTC.

The table lists this clonotype with a few counts. The J gene is TRBJ2-4, the V gene TRBV5-6; the D is unclear. V lost 3 bases and J 5 bases, leaving 15 bases between the germline ends. Germline assignment: CDR1 SGHDT and CDR2 YYEEEE. The CDR3 runs 15 residues. The CDR3 here is CASSWRDTDENIQYF. As DNA, the CDR3 is TGTGCCAGCAGCTGGAGAGACACAGATGAAAACATTCAGTACTTC. The whole variable domain, filled in from reference TRBV5-6 and TRBJ2-4, reads DAGVTQSPTHLIKTRGQQVTLRCSPKSGHDTVSWYQQALGQGPQFIFQYYEEEERQRGNFPDRFSGHQFPNYSSELNVNALLLGDSALYLCASSWRDTDENIQYFGAGTRLSVL.